This T cell receptor beta chain was recovered during a study of cytomegalovirus exposure and HLA in healthy donors. Points from the study as a whole: TCR beta chain V- and J-gene trimming was linked, in a later analysis, to a missense variant in DCLRE1C. Another analysis was done later, and it associated 15,000 to 20,000 TCR beta sequences with HLA alleles at 0.05 false discovery rate. It is likely that the observed cluster of highly shared sequence variants was a sequencing artifact. The majority of TCR sequences were rare, yet some public TCRs appeared in many donors.

This clone was recorded once. The antigen is unknown. In the PCR, 60 Vbeta and 13 Jbeta primers were used. The repertoire was sequenced with immunoSEQ multiplex PCR; TCRdb's copy has only in-frame clones and lacks some. Among 150,000 to 200,000 clones listed, 76% were seen once. This CDR3 has 21 amino acids. CDR1 is LNHDA, CDR2 SQIVND, per germline (reference sequence). Trimming stripped 0 bases from V and 0 bases from J, with 21 bases between. Source material: PBMCs. The sequence was obtained from a female donor in good health and CMV-seronegative. The rearrangement links TRBV19 to TRBJ2-6, with D possibly matching TRBD1 (5 bases). In DNA form, the CDR3 reads TGTGCCAGTAGTATAGATCCAAGACAAGGGGTTCGCAACTCTGGGGCCAACGTCCTGACTTTC. Residues: CASSIDPRQGVRNSGANVLTF.